This T cell receptor beta chain is from a study of T cell responses to AZD1222 COVID-19 vaccine. Trimming shortened V by 0 bases and J by 5 bases, and 10 bases separated the two germline ends. The CDR3 is made up of 14 amino acids. Germline V gene data show CDR1 as LNHDA and CDR2 as SQIVND (reference sequence). As for this clone: The antigen remains unidentified.

TCRdb keeps only in-frame clones here, not all; method: immunoSEQ multiplex PCR. The sample holds fewer than 150,000 clones, 85% to 95% seen once. General observations from the study: Recipients of AZD1222 seropositive at baseline numbered only 6 or 7.

The source was peripheral blood, collected 28 days after the second AZD1222 dose. This chain links TRBV19 with TRBJ1-1; D is unclear. This TCR derives from an adult who received the AZD1222 COVID-19 vaccine. Written as DNA, the CDR3 is TGTGCCAGTAGTATAGAGGCCCTACGGACTGAAGCTTTCTTT. This gives the protein CASSIEALRTEAFF.